In its sample, the clone carrying this TCR beta chain was seen once. Its antigen is still unknown. The method was immunoSEQ multiplex PCR; TCRdb's version includes in-frame clones alone and lacks a portion of them. The data show tens of thousands of clones, with around 83% seen just once and about a sixth held by the top ten. The sample belongs to a study of OX40 agonist ivuxolimab in advanced cancers. Study-level information: Patients received intravenous ivuxolimab every 2 weeks at 0.01 to 10 mg/kg. Study-wide findings and caveats: No determination was made of the antigen specificity of the expanded peripheral T cells. Averaging showed that CD8+ T cells had more expanded clones than CD4+ did.

This clonotype was sampled from an adult with an advanced solid tumor such as melanoma, head and neck, liver or kidney cancer. The starting material was CD4+ or CD8+ T cells sorted from blood, obtained in a trial of the OX40 agonist ivuxolimab.

The CDR3 is CASSPGPVDTQYF. The CDR3 nucleotides are TGTGCCAGCAGCCCCGGACCCGTAGATACGCAGTATTTT. V usage is TRBV7-2 and J usage is TRBJ2-3; D ambiguous. CDR1 and CDR2 from the germline V gene are SGHTA and FQGNSA. CDR3 length: 13 amino acids. Deletions cut 5 bases from V and 5 bases from J, with 11 bases between.